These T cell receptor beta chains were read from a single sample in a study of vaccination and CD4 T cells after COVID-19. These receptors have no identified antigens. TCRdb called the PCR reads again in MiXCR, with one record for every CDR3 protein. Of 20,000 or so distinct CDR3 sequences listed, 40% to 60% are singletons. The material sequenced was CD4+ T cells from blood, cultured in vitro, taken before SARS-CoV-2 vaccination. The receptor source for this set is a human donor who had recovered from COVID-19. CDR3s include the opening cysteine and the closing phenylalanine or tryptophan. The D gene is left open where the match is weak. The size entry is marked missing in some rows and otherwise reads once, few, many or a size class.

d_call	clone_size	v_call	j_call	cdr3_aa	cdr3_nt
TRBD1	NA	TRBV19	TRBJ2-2	CASTQGAIGELFF	TGTGCCAGTACCCAGGGGGCGATCGGGGAGCTGTTTTTT
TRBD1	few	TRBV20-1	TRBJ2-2	CSARDPQGETGELFF	TGCAGTGCTAGAGATCCACAGGGGGAAACCGGGGAGCTGTTTTTT
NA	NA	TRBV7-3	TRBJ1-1	CASSFSSFTEAFF	TGTGCCAGCAGCTTCTCCAGTTTCACTGAAGCTTTCTTT
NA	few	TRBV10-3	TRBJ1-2	CAISELGDYGYTF	TGTGCCATCAGTGAACTAGGGGACTATGGCTACACCTTC
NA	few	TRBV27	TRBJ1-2	CASSPRSNYGYTF	TGTGCCAGCAGTCCCCGATCCAACTATGGCTACACCTTC
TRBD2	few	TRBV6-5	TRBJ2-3	CASSWTSGSTDTQYF	TGTGCCAGCAGTTGGACTAGCGGGAGCACAGATACGCAGTATTTT
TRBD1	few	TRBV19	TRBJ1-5	CASSDRGNDGNQPQHF	TGTGCCAGTAGTGACAGGGGGAACGACGGCAATCAGCCCCAGCATTTT
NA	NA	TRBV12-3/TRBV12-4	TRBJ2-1	CASTPSSYNEQFF	TGTGCCAGCACTCCCAGCTCCTACAATGAGCAGTTCTTC
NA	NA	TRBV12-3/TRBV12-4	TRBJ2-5	CASTPGFQETQYF	TGTGCCAGCACTCCGGGGTTCCAAGAGACCCAGTACTTC
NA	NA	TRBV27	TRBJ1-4	CASSPRGQVRAGEKLFF	TGTGCCAGCAGTCCCCGCGGTCAGGTGAGGGCTGGAGAAAAACTGTTTTTT
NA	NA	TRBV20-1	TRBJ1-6	CSARTRVKASPLHF	TGCAGTGCTAGGACCCGGGTGAAGGCTTCACCCCTCCACTTT
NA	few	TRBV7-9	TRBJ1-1	CASSLGGVLEAFF	TGTGCCAGCAGCTTAGGCGGTGTGCTTGAAGCTTTCTTT
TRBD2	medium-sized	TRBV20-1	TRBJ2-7	CSAGLPLADHYEQYF	TGCAGTGCTGGACTCCCACTAGCGGACCACTACGAGCAGTACTTC
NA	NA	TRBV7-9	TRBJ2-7	CASSSWGKGSSYEQYF	TGTGCCAGCAGCTCCTGGGGGAAAGGGAGCTCCTACGAGCAGTACTTC
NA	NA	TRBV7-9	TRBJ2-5	CASSLAGTYQETQYF	TGTGCCAGCAGCTTAGCTGGGACATACCAAGAGACCCAGTACTTC
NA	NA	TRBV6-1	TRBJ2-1	CASSEIHNEQFF	TGTGCCAGCAGTGAAATACACAATGAGCAGTTCTTC
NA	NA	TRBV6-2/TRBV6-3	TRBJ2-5	CASRRPGQETQYF	TGTGCCAGCAGGCGACCCGGCCAAGAGACCCAGTACTTC
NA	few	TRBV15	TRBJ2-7	CATSSGSGRLDYEQYF	TGTGCCACCAGCAGCGGAAGCGGCAGGTTAGACTACGAGCAGTACTTC
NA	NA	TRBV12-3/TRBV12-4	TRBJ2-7	CASSFVDEQYF	TGTGCCAGCAGTTTTGTGGACGAGCAGTACTTC
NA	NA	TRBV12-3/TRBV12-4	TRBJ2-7	CASSPKIYEGYEQYF	TGTGCCAGCAGCCCTAAGATATACGAGGGGTACGAGCAGTACTTC
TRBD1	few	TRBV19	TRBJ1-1	CASSTRDRTEAFF	TGTGCCAGTAGTACCCGGGACAGGACTGAAGCTTTCTTT
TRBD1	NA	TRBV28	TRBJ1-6	CASRPGQRYSPLHF	TGTGCCAGCCGACCGGGACAGAGATATTCACCCCTCCACTTT
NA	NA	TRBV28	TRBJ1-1	CASSLFLGGVSTEAFF	TGTGCCAGCAGTCTGTTTCTGGGGGGGGTAAGCACTGAAGCTTTCTTT
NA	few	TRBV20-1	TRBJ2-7	CSASGGTYEQYF	TGCAGTGCTAGCGGGGGTACCTACGAGCAGTACTTC
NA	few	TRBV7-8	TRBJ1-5	CASRRTVDSNQPQHF	TGTGCCAGCAGACGGACAGTGGATAGCAATCAGCCCCAGCATTTT
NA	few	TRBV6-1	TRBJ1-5	CASRPRGGSNQPQHF	TGTGCCAGCAGGCCCAGGGGAGGGAGCAATCAGCCCCAGCATTTT
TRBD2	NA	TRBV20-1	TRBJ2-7	CSATGLAYLLDEQYF	TGCAGTGCTACGGGACTAGCGTACCTCCTTGACGAGCAGTACTTC
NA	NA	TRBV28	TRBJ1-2	CASSFLRYGYTF	TGTGCCAGCAGTTTTTTACGGTATGGCTACACCTTC
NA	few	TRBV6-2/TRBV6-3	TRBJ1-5	CASRGSGNQPQHF	TGTGCCAGTAGGGGATCCGGCAATCAGCCCCAGCATTTT
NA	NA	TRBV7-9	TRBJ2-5	CASSPDYQPGTQYF	TGTGCCAGCAGCCCGGATTATCAGCCTGGGACCCAGTACTTC
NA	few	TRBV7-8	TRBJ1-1	CASNNGRFRHTEAFF	TGTGCCAGCAACAACGGAAGATTCCGGCACACTGAAGCTTTCTTT
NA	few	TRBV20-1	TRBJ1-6	CSAWGALGSPLHF	TGCAGTGCTTGGGGGGCCTTGGGCTCACCCCTCCACTTT
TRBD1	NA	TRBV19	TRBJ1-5	CASSPRGQGGNQPQHF	TGTGCCAGTAGTCCTCGTGGACAGGGTGGCAATCAGCCCCAGCATTTT
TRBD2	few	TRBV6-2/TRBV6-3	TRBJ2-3	CASSYVGASGRSTDTQYF	TGTGCCAGCAGTTACGTCGGAGCCAGCGGGAGGAGCACAGATACGCAGTATTTT
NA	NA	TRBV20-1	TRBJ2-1	CSARDLLAYNEQFF	TGCAGTGCTAGAGATCTACTAGCCTACAATGAGCAGTTCTTC
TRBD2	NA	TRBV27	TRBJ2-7	CASSLHYPGTTVYEQYF	TGTGCCAGCAGTTTACACTATCCCGGGACTACCGTATACGAGCAGTACTTC
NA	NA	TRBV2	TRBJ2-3	CASRAPGTPEGDTQYF	TGTGCCAGCAGAGCTCCCGGGACCCCGGAGGGAGATACGCAGTATTTT
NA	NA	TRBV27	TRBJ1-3	CASSLKGGLGGNTIYF	TGTGCCAGCAGTCTCAAGGGGGGTCTGGGTGGAAACACCATATATTTT
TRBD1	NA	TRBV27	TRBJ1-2	CASSSDRGRDGYTF	TGTGCCAGCAGTTCGGACAGGGGTCGAGATGGCTACACCTTC
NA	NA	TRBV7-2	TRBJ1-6	CASSSSDSLSPLHF	TGTGCCAGCAGCTCGTCCGACAGTCTGTCACCCCTCCACTTT
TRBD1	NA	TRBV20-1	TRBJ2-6	CSTTGGKPSGANVLTF	TGCAGTACCACAGGGGGCAAACCCTCTGGGGCCAACGTCCTGACTTTC
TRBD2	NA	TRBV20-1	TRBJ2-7	CRAGGRDYEQYF	TGCAGGGCTGGCGGGAGGGACTACGAGCAGTACTTC
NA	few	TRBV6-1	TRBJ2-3	CASSDQGGADTQYF	TGTGCCAGCAGTGATCAGGGTGGCGCAGATACGCAGTATTTT
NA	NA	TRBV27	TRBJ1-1	CASSLWGQGTEAFF	TGTGCCAGCAGTTTATGGGGGCAAGGCACTGAAGCTTTCTTT
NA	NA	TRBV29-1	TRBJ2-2	CSVGSRGDTGELFF	TGCAGCGTTGGGTCGCGGGGCGACACCGGGGAGCTGTTTTTT
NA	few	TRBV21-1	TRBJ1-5	CASSIGAHYSNQPQHF	TGTGCCAGCAGCATAGGGGCACATTATAGCAATCAGCCCCAGCATTTT
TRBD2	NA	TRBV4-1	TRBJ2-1	CASSQKRESSYNEQFF	TGCGCCAGCAGCCAGAAGCGGGAAAGCTCCTACAATGAGCAGTTCTTC
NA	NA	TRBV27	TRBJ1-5	CASSARSESNQPQHF	TGTGCCAGCTCCGCCCGATCCGAGAGCAATCAGCCCCAGCATTTT
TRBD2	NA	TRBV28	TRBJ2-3	CASSPTSQLGDTQYF	TGTGCCAGCAGCCCGACTAGCCAGCTGGGGGATACGCAGTATTTT
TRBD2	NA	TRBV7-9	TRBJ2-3	CASSQFTSGSADTQYF	TGTGCCAGCAGCCAGTTCACTAGCGGGAGCGCAGATACGCAGTATTTT